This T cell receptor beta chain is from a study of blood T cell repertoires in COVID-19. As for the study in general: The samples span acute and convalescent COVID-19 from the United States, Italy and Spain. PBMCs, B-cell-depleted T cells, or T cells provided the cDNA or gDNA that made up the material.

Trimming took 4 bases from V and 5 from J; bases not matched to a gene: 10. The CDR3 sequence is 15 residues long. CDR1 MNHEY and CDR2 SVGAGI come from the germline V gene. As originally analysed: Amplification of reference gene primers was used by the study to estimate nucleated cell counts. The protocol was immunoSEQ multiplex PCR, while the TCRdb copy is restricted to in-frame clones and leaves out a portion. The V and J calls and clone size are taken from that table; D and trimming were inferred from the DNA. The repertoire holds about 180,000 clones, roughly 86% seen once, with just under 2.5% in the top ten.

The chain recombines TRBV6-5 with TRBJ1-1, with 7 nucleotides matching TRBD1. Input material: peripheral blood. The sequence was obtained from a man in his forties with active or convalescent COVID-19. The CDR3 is CASSSWAGGETEAFF. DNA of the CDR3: TGTGCCAGCAGTTCATGGGCAGGGGGAGAGACTGAAGCTTTCTTT.